One sample yielded the 26 T cell receptor beta chains listed below, sequenced in a study. TCRdb redid the calling of the 5' RACE reads with MiXCR, one entry per CDR3 protein. The sample holds tens of thousands of distinct CDR3 sequences; 25% to 35% are singletons and the top ten take about 2%. The sample taken for sequencing was naive CD4+ T cells sorted from blood. This sample's subset: naive CD4+ T cells, CD4+CD45RA+CD25-. These receptors were taken from a female donor with breast cancer.

V usage is TRBV20-1 and J usage is TRBJ2-3, with 10 bases aligning to TRBD2. This CDR3 region has 12 residues. Germline assignment: CDR1 DFQATT and CDR2 SNEGSKA (reference sequence). The ends lost 6 bases at V and 8 bases at J; junction bases unmatched: 5. The CDR3 sequence: CSAQLAGSTQYF. The CDR3 DNA sequence: TGCAGTGCGCAACTAGCGGGATCTACGCAGTATTTT.

This clonotype showed up many times. The CDR3 protein is CASSPAEEQYF. The CDR3 DNA reads TGTGCCAGCTCACCAGCTGAAGAGCAGTACTTC. The rearrangement links TRBV18 to TRBJ2-7; D not certain. Germline lookup yields CDR1 KGHSH and CDR2 LQKENI. The germline V and J ends were trimmed by 2 bases and 7 bases, with 6 bases remaining between them. There are 11 residues in the CDR3.

The rearrangement uses TRBV3-1 and TRBJ2-5; D gene unclear. The CDR3 is made up of 16 amino acids. Trimming removed 4 bases at V and 5 bases at J, with 20 bases between. In germline, CDR1 is LGHDT, CDR2 YNNKEL (reference sequence). This chain's CDR3 is CASSPTENLLGETQYF. The DNA of the CDR3 is TGTGCCAGCAGCCCCACCGAGAACTTACTTGGGGAGACCCAGTACTTC.

This clonotype was seen a few times. The rearrangement links TRBV5-1 to TRBJ2-7; a weak D match, TRBD1 (6 bases). This CDR3 has 12 amino acids. The germline CDR1 and CDR2 sequences are SGHRS and YFSETQ. V was shortened by 8 bases and J by 6 bases, with 15 bases between the two germline ends. CDR3 protein: CASMKDSTEQYF. The CDR3, as DNA: TGCGCCAGTATGAAGGACAGCACCGAGCAGTACTTC. Complete variable domain (other parts from reference TRBV5-1 and TRBJ2-7): KAGVTQTPRYLIKTRGQQVTLSCSPISGHRSVSWYQQTPGQGLQFLFEYFSETQRNKGNFPGRFSGRQFSNSRSEMNVSTLELGDSALYLCASMKDSTEQYFGPGTRLTVT.

In this sample, this clonotype turned up a few times. The chain recombines TRBV9 with TRBJ2-5, with TRBD2 matching 16 bases. Germline V gene data show CDR1 as SGDLS and CDR2 as YYNGEE. Trimming cost V 4 bases and J 5 bases; bases outside gene matches: 8. The CDR3 has 17 residues. The CDR3 loop is CASSIGTSGGAWETQYF. The CDR3 DNA sequence: TGTGCCAGCAGCATCGGGACTAGCGGGGGGGCCTGGGAGACCCAGTACTTC. Together with reference TRBV9 and TRBJ2-5, the CDR3 gives the full variable domain: DSGVTQTPKHLITATGQRVTLRCSPRSGDLSVYWYQQSLDQGLQFLIQYYNGEERAKGNILERFSAQQFPDLHSELNLSSLELGDSALYFCASSIGTSGGAWETQYFGPGTRLLVL.

This clonotype was found a few times. The rearrangement uses TRBV6-5 and TRBJ1-1; D is uncertain. This CDR3 spans 15 amino acids. Deletions cut 3 bases from V and 0 bases from J, with 11 bases between. Looked up from germline, CDR1 is MNHEY and CDR2 is SVGAGI. DNA of the CDR3: TGTGCCAGCAGTTATGGGCGCGGACTGAACACTGAAGCTTTCTTT. Translating it yields CASSYGRGLNTEAFF.

The chain couples TRBV9 to TRBJ2-1, with TRBD1 as a possible D gene (6 bases). The CDR3 has 16 amino acids. Deletions cut 2 bases from V and 3 bases from J, with 15 bases between. Germline V gene data show CDR1 as SGDLS and CDR2 as YYNGEE. As DNA, the CDR3 is TGTGCCAGCAGCGTCTCAGGGGATGAGTTCTACAATGAGCAGTTCTTC. Its protein product is CASSVSGDEFYNEQFF.

The chain has TRBV3-1 and TRBJ2-1; D may be TRBD1 (5 bases). In germline, CDR1 is LGHDT, CDR2 YNNKEL (reference sequence). V was cut by 4 bases and J by 9 bases, with 19 bases left in between. CDR3 length equals 15 residues. CDR3 protein: CASSPPPQGWGEQFF. Here the CDR3 DNA reads TGTGCCAGCAGCCCACCCCCGCAGGGTTGGGGTGAGCAGTTCTTC.

This chain uses TRBV5-1 with TRBJ2-1; 9 bases map to TRBD1. J lost 5 bases, V lost 7 bases, and 10 bases had no gene match. The length of the CDR3 is 15 residues. Germline V gene sequence: CDR1 SGHRS, CDR2 YFSETQ. CDR3 sequence (DNA): TGCGCCAGCGGAAAAACAGGGGGCCTTAACAATGAGCAGTTCTTC. Encoded protein: CASGKTGGLNNEQFF.

This clonotype was found many times. This chain links TRBV7-3 with TRBJ2-5; D is ambiguous. CDR3 size: 13 residues. The V end lost 5 bases, the J end lost 4 bases, and 11 bases lay between the germline ends. Germline V gives CDR1 SGHTA, CDR2 FQGTGA. This CDR3 reads CASSQILGETQYF. DNA for the CDR3: TGTGCCAGCAGCCAAATTTTAGGAGAGACCCAGTACTTC.

This clonotype appeared a few times. This chain connects TRBV7-9 to TRBJ2-1; D call uncertain. Germline values: CDR1 SEHNR, CDR2 FQNEAQ (reference sequence). This CDR3 has 15 amino acids. Trimming removed 1 base from V and 9 bases from J, with 16 bases in between. The CDR3 reads CASSLETRAYGEQFF. The CDR3 bases are TGTGCCAGCAGCTTAGAGACCCGAGCATATGGTGAGCAGTTCTTC. Filled out from reference TRBV7-9 and TRBJ2-1, the complete variable domain reads DTGVSQNPRHKITKRGQNVTFRCDPISEHNRLYWYRQTLGQGPEFLTYFQNEAQLEKSRLLSDRFSAERPKGSFSTLEIQRTEQGDSAMYLCASSLETRAYGEQFFGPGTRLTVL.

The V gene is TRBV5-6, the J gene TRBJ2-2; 9 bases agree with TRBD1. This CDR3 comprises 16 residues. The J segment lost 0 bases and the V segment lost 5 bases, leaving 5 bases of the junction unmatched. CDR1 is SGHDT and CDR2 is YYEEEE in the germline V gene. As DNA, the CDR3 is TGTGCCAGCAGTCGGACAGGGGCTTCGAACACCGGGGAGCTGTTTTTT. Protein product: CASSRTGASNTGELFF.

The chain joins TRBV5-1 to TRBJ1-1; 8 bases fit TRBD1. The germline gives CDR1 SGHRS, CDR2 YFSETQ. V shed 6 bases, J shed 6 bases, and the junction held 7 bases outside the gene matches. The CDR3 totals 13 residues. As DNA, the CDR3 is TGCGCCAGCACCCCGGACAGGGCTTCTGAAGCTTTCTTT. The encoded protein is CASTPDRASEAFF.

The chain carries TRBV24-1 and TRBJ2-1; TRBD2 matches 9 bases. The CDR3 contains 15 residues. Germline lookup yields CDR1 KGHDR and CDR2 SFDVKD. The J segment lost 8 bases and the V segment lost 3 bases, leaving 7 bases of the junction unmatched. CDR3 amino acids: CATSDPGLAGDEQFF. CDR3 DNA sequence: TGTGCCACCAGTGATCCGGGACTAGCTGGTGATGAGCAGTTCTTC.

In the case of this clonotype: This may stem from a read error, because a much larger clone lies one nucleotide away. J is TRBJ1-6 and V is TRBV6-6; D gene unclear. The CDR3 extends over 13 amino acids. Germline CDR1 and CDR2: MNHNY and SVGAGI (reference sequence). The V gene lost 5 bases and the J gene lost 5 bases, with 7 bases spanning the gap. The chain's CDR3 is CASSNGDNSPLHF. The CDR3 DNA sequence: TGTGCCAGCAGTAACGGGGATAATTCACCCCTCCACTTT.

Here the CDR3 DNA reads TGTGCCACCAGTGATCTCTCCGGGACGAACTACAATGAGCAGTTCTTC. Protein sequence: CATSDLSGTNYNEQFF. The genes are TRBV24-1 and TRBJ2-1; D tentatively reads TRBD1 or TRBD2 (5 bases each). Germline lookup yields CDR1 KGHDR and CDR2 SFDVKD. V lost 3 bases and J lost 3, with 14 bases in between. The CDR3 runs to 16 residues.

On this clonotype itself: Relative to the germline gene, one junction end is altered; a read error may explain this. The chain uses TRBV7-9 and TRBJ2-5; D perhaps matches TRBD2 (7 bases). Per the germline V gene, CDR1 is SEHNR and CDR2 is FQNEAQ (reference sequence). The CDR3 is 14 residues long. DNA of the CDR3: TGTGCCTGCAGCAGCAGGGGAGGGGGAGAGACCCAGTACTTC. Translation gives CACSSRGGGETQYF.

The chain joins TRBV5-1 to TRBJ2-7; 8 positions agree with TRBD1. The germline CDR1 and CDR2 sequences are SGHRS and YFSETQ. The V gene end was trimmed by 1 base and the J gene end by 5 bases; junction bases not matched to a gene: 5. The CDR3 has 14 amino acids. Here the CDR3 DNA reads TGCGCCAGCAGCTTGACAGGGGGTTTGGACGAGCAGTACTTC. It specifies CASSLTGGLDEQYF. Full variable domain (remainder filled in from reference TRBV5-1 and TRBJ2-7): KAGVTQTPRYLIKTRGQQVTLSCSPISGHRSVSWYQQTPGQGLQFLFEYFSETQRNKGNFPGRFSGRQFSNSRSEMNVSTLELGDSALYLCASSLTGGLDEQYFGPGTRLTVT.

CDR3 amino acids: CASSLGGGAFNEQFF. The CDR3, as DNA: TGTGCCAGCAGCTTAGGCGGCGGGGCTTTCAATGAGCAGTTCTTC. The chain has TRBV11-3 and TRBJ2-1; possible D gene TRBD2, 6 bases. V shed 1 base and J shed 6 bases, with 13 bases lying between them. The CDR3 sequence is 15 residues long. Germline assignment: CDR1 SGHNT and CDR2 YENEEA.

Only a few counts were recorded for this clonotype. The chain employs TRBV24-1 and TRBJ2-5, with TRBD2 matching 7 bases. Germline values: CDR1 KGHDR, CDR2 SFDVKD. Trimming took 3 bases from V and 5 from J; bases not matched to a gene: 11. The CDR3 has 16 residues. The CDR3 is CATSDSGATIRETQYF. The CDR3 DNA follows: TGTGCCACCAGTGATAGCGGGGCGACGATCAGGGAGACCCAGTACTTC.

This clonotype appeared many times. The J gene is TRBJ2-7, the V gene TRBV5-1, with 8 bases identical to TRBD2. Unmatched junction bases numbered 2, after V lost 0 bases and J lost 0 bases. The CDR3 has 15 residues. Germline CDR1 reads SGHRS; CDR2 reads YFSETQ. DNA for the CDR3: TGCGCCAGCAGCTTGGCGGGGGGGCACTCCTACGAGCAGTACTTC. Translation gives CASSLAGGHSYEQYF.

In its sample, this clonotype was seen a few times. V gene TRBV5-1 combines with J gene TRBJ1-6; D remains unclear. V was cut by 4 bases and J by 8 bases, with 16 bases left in between. The CDR3 loop spans 15 amino acids. The germline V gene has CDR1 SGHRS and CDR2 YFSETQ. The CDR3 reads CASSPLSALDSPLHF. As DNA, the CDR3 is TGCGCCAGCAGCCCCCTTTCGGCTCTAGATTCACCCCTCCACTTT.

Concerning this clonotype itself: A read error may account for a junction end that differs from germline. This chain links TRBV25-1 with TRBJ2-1; 7 bases line up with TRBD1. The CDR3 covers 14 residues. CDR1 MGHDK and CDR2 SYGVNS come from the germline V gene. CDR3 sequence (DNA): TGTACCAGCAGTGACTCAACAGGGGTGGCTGAGCAGTTCTTC. Encoded protein: CTSSDSTGVAEQFF.

The J gene is TRBJ1-3, the V gene TRBV7-3; D is unclear. There are 14 residues in the CDR3. Trimming took off 3 bases at V and 2 bases at J, with 8 bases between the two ends. The germline V gene has CDR1 SGHTA and CDR2 FQGTGA. CDR3 protein: CASSLGSTGNTIYF. The CDR3, as DNA: TGTGCCAGCAGCTTGGGGTCAACTGGAAACACCATATATTTT.

This clonotype showed up just a few times. This chain joins TRBV7-3 and TRBJ2-1; D is possibly TRBD1 (6 bases). Germline CDR1 reads SGHTA; CDR2 reads FQGTGA. The CDR3 consists of 14 residues. Trimming cost V 2 bases and J 3 bases, with 8 bases left between them. The CDR3: CASSLQGNYNEQFF. The DNA of the CDR3 is TGTGCCAGCAGCTTACAGGGGAACTACAATGAGCAGTTCTTC.

V usage is TRBV18 and J usage is TRBJ2-7; 9 bases match TRBD2. In germline, CDR1 is KGHSH, CDR2 LQKENI. The CDR3 covers 14 residues. J gave up 6 bases and V 6 bases, and 9 bases lay outside the gene matches. CDR3 nucleotides: TGTGCCAGCTCGCCCGGGACTAGCTCTCTCGAGCAGTACTTC. The encoded protein is CASSPGTSSLEQYF.